This TCR beta chain was documented in a study of cytomegalovirus exposure and HLA in healthy donors. Study-wide context: The study's early data release held about 77 million unique TCRs from HLA-typed donors.

Both 60 Vbeta primers and 13 Jbeta primers went into the PCR. The assay was immunoSEQ multiplex PCR, and TCRdb's table has in-frame clones only and misses some. Of 150,000 to 200,000 clones listed, approximately 81% are singletons. Germline values: CDR1 SGHVS, CDR2 FNYEAQ. Deletions cut 1 base from V and 2 bases from J, with 7 bases between. The CDR3 loop spans 14 amino acids. The chain is built from TRBV7-6 and TRBJ2-3; D is unclear. Material: PBMCs. This clonotype was obtained from a woman aged 45-60 years in good health and CMV-seronegative. CDR3 nucleotide sequence: TGTGCCAGCAGCTTAGGGGCCGTCACAGATACGCAGTATTTT. This sequence encodes CASSLGAVTDTQYF. Combining the CDR3 with reference TRBV7-6 and TRBJ2-3 gives the whole variable domain GAGVSQSPRYKVTKRGQDVALRCDPISGHVSLYWYRQALGQGPEFLTYFNYEAQQDKSGLPNDRFSAERPEGSISTLTIQRTEQRDSAMYRCASSLGAVTDTQYFGPGTRLTVL.